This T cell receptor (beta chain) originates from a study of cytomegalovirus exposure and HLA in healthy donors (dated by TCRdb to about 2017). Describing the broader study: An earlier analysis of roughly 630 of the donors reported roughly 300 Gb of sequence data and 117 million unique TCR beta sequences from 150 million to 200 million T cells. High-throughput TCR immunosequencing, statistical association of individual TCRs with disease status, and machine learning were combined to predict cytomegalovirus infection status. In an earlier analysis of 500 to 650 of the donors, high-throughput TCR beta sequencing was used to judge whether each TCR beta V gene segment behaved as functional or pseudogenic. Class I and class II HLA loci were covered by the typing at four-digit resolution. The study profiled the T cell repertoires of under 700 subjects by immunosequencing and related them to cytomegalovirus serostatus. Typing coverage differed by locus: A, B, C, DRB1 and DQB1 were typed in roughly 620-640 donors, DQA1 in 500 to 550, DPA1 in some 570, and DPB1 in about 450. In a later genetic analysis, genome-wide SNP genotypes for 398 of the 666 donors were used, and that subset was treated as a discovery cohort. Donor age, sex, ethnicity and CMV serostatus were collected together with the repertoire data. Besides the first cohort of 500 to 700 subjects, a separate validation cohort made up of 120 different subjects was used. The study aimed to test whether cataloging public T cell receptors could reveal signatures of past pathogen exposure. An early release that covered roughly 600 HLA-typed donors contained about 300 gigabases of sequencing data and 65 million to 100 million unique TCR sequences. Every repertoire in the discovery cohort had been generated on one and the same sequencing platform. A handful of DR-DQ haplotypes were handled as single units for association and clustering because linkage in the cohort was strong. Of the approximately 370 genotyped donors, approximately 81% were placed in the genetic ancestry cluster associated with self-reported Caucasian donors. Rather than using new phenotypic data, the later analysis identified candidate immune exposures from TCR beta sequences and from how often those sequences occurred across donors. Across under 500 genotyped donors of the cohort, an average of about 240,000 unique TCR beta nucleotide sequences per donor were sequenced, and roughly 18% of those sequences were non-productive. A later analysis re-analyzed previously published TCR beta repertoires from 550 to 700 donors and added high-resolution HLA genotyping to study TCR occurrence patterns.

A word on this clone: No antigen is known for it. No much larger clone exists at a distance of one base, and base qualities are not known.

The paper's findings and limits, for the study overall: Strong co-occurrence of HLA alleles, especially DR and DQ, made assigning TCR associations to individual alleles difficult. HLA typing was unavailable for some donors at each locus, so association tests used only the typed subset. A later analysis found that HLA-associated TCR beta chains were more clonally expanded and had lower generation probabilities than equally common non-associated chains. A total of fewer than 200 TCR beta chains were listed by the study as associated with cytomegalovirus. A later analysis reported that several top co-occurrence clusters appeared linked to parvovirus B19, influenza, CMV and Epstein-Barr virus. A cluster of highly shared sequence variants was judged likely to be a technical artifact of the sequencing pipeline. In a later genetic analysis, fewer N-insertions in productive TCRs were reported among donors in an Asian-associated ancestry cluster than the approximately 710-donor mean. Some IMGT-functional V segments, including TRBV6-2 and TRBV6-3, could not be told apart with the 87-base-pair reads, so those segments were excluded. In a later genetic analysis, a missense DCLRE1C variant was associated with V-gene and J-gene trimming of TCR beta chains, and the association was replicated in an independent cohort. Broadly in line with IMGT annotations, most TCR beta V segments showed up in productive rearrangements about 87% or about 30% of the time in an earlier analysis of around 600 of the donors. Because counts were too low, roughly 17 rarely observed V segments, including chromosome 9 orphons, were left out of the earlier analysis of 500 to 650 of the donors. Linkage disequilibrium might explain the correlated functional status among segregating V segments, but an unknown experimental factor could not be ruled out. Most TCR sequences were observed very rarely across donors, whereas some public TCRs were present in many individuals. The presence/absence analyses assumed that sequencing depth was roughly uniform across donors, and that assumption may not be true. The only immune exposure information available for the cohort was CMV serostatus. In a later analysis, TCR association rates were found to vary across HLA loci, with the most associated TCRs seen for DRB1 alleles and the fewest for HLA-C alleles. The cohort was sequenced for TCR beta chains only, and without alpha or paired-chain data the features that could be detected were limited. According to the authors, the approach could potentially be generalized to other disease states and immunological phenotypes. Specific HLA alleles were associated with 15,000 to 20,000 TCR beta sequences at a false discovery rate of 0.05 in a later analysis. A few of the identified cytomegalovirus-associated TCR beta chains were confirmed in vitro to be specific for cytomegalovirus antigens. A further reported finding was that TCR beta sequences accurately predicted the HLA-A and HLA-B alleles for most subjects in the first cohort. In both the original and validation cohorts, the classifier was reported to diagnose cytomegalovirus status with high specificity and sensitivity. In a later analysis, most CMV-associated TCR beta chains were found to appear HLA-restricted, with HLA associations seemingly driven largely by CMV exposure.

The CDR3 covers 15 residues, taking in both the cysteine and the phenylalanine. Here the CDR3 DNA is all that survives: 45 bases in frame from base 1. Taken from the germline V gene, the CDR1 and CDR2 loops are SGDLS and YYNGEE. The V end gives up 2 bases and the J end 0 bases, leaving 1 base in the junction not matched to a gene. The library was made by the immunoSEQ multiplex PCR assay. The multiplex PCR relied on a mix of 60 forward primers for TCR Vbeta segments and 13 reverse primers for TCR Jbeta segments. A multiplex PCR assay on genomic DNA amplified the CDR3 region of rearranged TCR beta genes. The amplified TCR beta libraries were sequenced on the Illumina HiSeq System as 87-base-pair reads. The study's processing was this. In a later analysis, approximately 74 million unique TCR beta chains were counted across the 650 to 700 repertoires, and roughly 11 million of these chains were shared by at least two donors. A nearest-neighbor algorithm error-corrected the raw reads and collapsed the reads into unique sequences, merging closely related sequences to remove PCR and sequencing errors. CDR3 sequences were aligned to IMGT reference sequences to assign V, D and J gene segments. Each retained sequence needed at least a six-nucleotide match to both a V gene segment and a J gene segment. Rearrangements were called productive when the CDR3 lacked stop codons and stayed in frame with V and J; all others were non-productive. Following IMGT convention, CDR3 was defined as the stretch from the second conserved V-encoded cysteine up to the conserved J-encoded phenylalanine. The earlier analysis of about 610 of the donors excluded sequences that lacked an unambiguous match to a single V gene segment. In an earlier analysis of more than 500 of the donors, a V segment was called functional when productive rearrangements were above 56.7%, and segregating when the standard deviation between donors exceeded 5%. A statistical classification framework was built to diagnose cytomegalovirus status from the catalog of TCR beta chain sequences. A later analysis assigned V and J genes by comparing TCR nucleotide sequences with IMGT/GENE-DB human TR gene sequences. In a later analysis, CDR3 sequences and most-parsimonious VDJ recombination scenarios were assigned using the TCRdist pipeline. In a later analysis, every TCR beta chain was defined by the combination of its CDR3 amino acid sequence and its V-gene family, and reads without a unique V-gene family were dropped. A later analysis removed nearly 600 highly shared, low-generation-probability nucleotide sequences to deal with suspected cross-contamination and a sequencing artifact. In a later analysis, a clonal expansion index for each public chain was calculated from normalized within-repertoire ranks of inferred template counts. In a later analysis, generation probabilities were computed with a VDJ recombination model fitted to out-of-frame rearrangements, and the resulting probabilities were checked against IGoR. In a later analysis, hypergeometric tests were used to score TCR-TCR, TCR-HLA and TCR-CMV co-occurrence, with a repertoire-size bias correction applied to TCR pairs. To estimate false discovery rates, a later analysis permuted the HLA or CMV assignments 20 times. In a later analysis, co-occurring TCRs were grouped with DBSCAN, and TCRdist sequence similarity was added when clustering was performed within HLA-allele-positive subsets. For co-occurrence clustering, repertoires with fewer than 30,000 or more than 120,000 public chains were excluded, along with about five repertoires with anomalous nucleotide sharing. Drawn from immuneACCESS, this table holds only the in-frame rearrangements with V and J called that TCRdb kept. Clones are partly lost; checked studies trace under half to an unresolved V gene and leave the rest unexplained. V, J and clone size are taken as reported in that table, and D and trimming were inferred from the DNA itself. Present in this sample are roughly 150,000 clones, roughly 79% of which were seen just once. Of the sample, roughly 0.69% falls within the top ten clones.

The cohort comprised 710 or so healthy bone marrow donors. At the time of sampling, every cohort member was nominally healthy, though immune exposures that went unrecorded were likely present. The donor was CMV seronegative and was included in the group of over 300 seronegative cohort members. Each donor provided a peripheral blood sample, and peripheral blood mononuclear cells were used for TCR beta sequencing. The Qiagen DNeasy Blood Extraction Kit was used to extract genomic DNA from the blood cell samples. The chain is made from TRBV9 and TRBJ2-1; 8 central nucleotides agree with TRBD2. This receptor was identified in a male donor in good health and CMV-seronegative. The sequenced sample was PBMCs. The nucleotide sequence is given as TGTGCCAGCAGCGTGGCGGGGGGCTCCTACAATGAGCAGTTCTTC. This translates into CASSVAGGSYNEQFF.